The clone carrying this T cell receptor beta chain was counted between two and nine times. What it recognizes is unknown. This sample stems from a study of cytomegalovirus exposure and HLA in healthy donors. The wider study: A prior analysis found 95 million to 140 million unique TCR beta sequences from 170 million or so T cells.

The PCR had 60 Vbeta and 13 Jbeta primers. Here immunoSEQ multiplex PCR was the method, and the copy in TCRdb shows in-frame clones only, minus some. Here the sample spans under 200,000 clones, roughly four fifths being singletons. Study-wide findings and caveats: For most TCR beta V segments, an earlier analysis put the productive rate at about 90% or about 30% of the time. Judged likely to be a sequencing artifact was a cluster of highly shared sequence variants.

The V end lost 2 bases, the J end lost 3 bases, and 8 bases lay between the germline ends. This CDR3 region has 14 residues. Germline V CDR1 and CDR2: SEHNR, FQNEAQ (reference sequence). The sequence was obtained from a woman aged 18-35 years in good health and CMV-seronegative. The J gene is TRBJ2-1, the V gene TRBV7-9, with D possibly being TRBD1 (5 bases). Sequencing was performed on PBMCs. Here the CDR3 DNA reads TGTGCCAGCAGCTTACAACAGGTCTACAATGAGCAGTTCTTC. Translating gives CASSLQQVYNEQFF.